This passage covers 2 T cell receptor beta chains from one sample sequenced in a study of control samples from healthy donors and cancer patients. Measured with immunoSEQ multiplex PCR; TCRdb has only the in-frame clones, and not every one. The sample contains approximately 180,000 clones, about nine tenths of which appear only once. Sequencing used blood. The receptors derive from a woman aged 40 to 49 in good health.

The DNA for the CDR3 is TGTGCCACCAGCAGAGATAAAGGGGGGAATTCACCCCTCCACTTT. Translated, it gives CATSRDKGGNSPLHF. The chain uses TRBV15 and TRBJ1-6; weak D call: TRBD1 (6 bases). Trimming removed 0 bases from V and 7 bases from J, with 10 bases in between. Germline V gene data show CDR1 as LNHNV and CDR2 as YYDKDF (reference sequence). This CDR3 spans 15 amino acids.

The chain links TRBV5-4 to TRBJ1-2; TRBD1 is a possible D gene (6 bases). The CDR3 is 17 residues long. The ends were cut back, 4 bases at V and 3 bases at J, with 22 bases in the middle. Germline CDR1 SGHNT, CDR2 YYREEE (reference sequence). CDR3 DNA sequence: TGTGCCAGCAGCCCCTACCCCGGGGCACAGGGTGACTATGGCTACACCTTC. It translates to CASSPYPGAQGDYGYTF.